What follows are 19 T cell receptor beta chains derived from one specimen sequenced in a study of shared clonotypes between healthy human individuals. Libraries were prepared by immunoSEQ multiplex PCR; TCRdb keeps only in-frame clonotypes and omits some of them. The table has 450,000 to 550,000 clones, 79% seen once. Sequenced input: PBMCs. The receptors originated from a woman aged 40-49 years in good health. Some clones in this sample may be carry-over from other donors' samples.

This clone was seen a single time. The chain employs TRBV14 and TRBJ2-3; D is unresolved. Trimming shortened V by 1 base and J by 4 bases, and 9 bases separated the two germline ends. The V gene's germline CDR1 is SGHDN and CDR2 FVKESK. The CDR3 runs to 14 residues. The CDR3 region has the DNA TGTGCCAGCAGCCAAGCACAGATTTCAGATACGCAGTATTTT. Protein: CASSQAQISDTQYF.

The genes are TRBV11-2 and TRBJ2-1, with 7 bases that match TRBD1. The CDR3 extends over 15 amino acids. V trimming: 5 bases; J trimming: 2 bases; junction bases outside the gene matches: 6. From germline, CDR1 is SGHAT and CDR2 FQNNGV. The CDR3 region has the DNA TGTGCCAGCAGCCCGATCACAGGGGCCTACAATGAGCAGTTCTTC. It encodes CASSPITGAYNEQFF.

The chain carries TRBV7-2 and TRBJ2-3, with D possibly being TRBD2 (6 bases). The CDR3 has 14 amino acids. Trimming stripped 5 bases from V and 4 bases from J, with 13 bases between. CDR1 SGHTA and CDR2 FQGNSA come from the germline V gene. The CDR3, as DNA: TGTGCCAGCAGCACTCGACTAGGTGCAGATACGCAGTATTTT. It yields the protein CASSTRLGADTQYF.

V is TRBV9 and J is TRBJ2-3, with 11 bases fitting TRBD2. This CDR3 comprises 15 residues. J was trimmed by 6 bases and V by 1 base; bases with no gene match: 4. Germline CDR1 SGDLS, CDR2 YYNGEE. CDR3 DNA: TGTGCCAGCAGCGTAACTAGCGGGAGACCGGATACGCAGTATTTT. Its protein product is CASSVTSGRPDTQYF.

The chain is built from TRBV4-3 and TRBJ2-3; D possibly corresponds to TRBD2 (6 bases). V was trimmed by 0 bases and J by 4 bases, leaving 11 bases between them. CDR1 LGHNA and CDR2 YSLEER come from the germline V gene. The CDR3 covers 15 residues. CDR3 amino acids: CASSQDLTRSDTQYF. The CDR3 DNA follows: TGCGCCAGCAGCCAAGATCTGACTAGATCAGATACGCAGTATTTT.

This clone was counted between two and nine times. This chain uses TRBV4-1 with TRBJ2-7, with a possible D match to TRBD1 (5 bases). Between the trimmed V and J ends, which lost 4 bases and 4 bases, there was a span of 17 bases. CDR1 MGHRA and CDR2 YSYEKL come from the germline V gene. There are 15 residues in the CDR3. The CDR3 DNA reads as TGCGCCAGCAGCCGTCCCCTTCAGGGTCAGTACGAGCAGTACTTC. It translates to CASSRPLQGQYEQYF.

This chain uses TRBV27 with TRBJ1-2; D is unresolved. Per germline, CDR1 MNHEY and CDR2 SMNVEV (reference sequence). The CDR3 spans 14 residues. Trimming stripped 4 bases from V and 7 bases from J, with 16 bases between. The CDR3 loop is CASSSRPEMVGYTF. The CDR3 coding sequence is TGTGCCAGCAGTTCACGACCCGAGATGGTTGGCTACACCTTC.

A few counts support this clone. V is TRBV27 and J is TRBJ2-1, with 10 bases aligning to TRBD2. J lost 9 bases, V lost 0 bases, and 8 bases had no gene match. From germline, CDR1 is MNHEY and CDR2 SMNVEV (reference sequence). CDR3 length equals 16 residues. This CDR3 is CASSLSSSGSSAEQFF. The CDR3 DNA reads as TGTGCCAGCAGTTTATCCTCTAGCGGGAGCTCGGCTGAGCAGTTCTTC.

This chain joins TRBV11-2 and TRBJ2-2; TRBD1 agrees at 8 bases. V dropped 5 bases and J dropped 7; count of bases not matched to a gene: 9. The germline V gene has CDR1 SGHAT and CDR2 FQNNGV. The CDR3 length is 15 residues. The CDR3 nucleotides are TGTGCCAGCAGCCCCCGGACAGGGAGGTTCGGGGAGCTGTTTTTT. Translating it yields CASSPRTGRFGELFF.

The rearrangement uses TRBV7-2 and TRBJ2-1; D unresolved. V was pared by 5 bases and J by 11 bases, with 13 bases between. The germline V gene has CDR1 SGHTA and CDR2 FQGNSA. This CDR3 comprises 12 residues. The CDR3 region is CASSPLDGQQFF. The CDR3 DNA sequence: TGTGCCAGCAGCCCCCTGGACGGACAGCAGTTCTTC. The full variable domain, in which reference TRBV7-2 and TRBJ2-1 provide the parts outside the CDR3, is GAGVSQSPSNKVTEKGKDVELRCDPISGHTALYWYRQSLGQGLEFLIYFQGNSAPDKSGLPSDRFSAERTGGSVSTLTIQRTQQEDSAVYLCASSPLDGQQFFGPGTRLTVL.

The V call is TRBV6-4, the J call TRBJ1-2; D is unresolved. Germline V gene data show CDR1 as MRHNA and CDR2 as SNTAGT. The CDR3 runs to 13 residues. With 6 bases removed from V and 2 bases from J, the gap between germline ends came to 10 bases. CDR3 protein: CASRGNPNYGYTF. The DNA for the CDR3 is TGTGCCAGCAGAGGGAACCCGAACTATGGCTACACCTTC.

The genes are TRBV28 and TRBJ2-2; D may match TRBD1 or TRBD2 (5 bases each). The CDR3 sequence is 13 residues long. The V end was cut by 10 bases, the J end by 6 bases, with 15 bases between. Germline CDR1 reads MDHEN; CDR2 reads SYDVKM. CDR3 DNA: TGTGCCACCCTCCTTGGGGGTTCCGGGGAGCTGTTTTTT. Amino acid sequence: CATLLGGSGELFF.

On this clone itself: A much larger clone lies one base from this, so it may be a read error. The chain has TRBV10-2 and TRBJ2-7; TRBD2 is a possible D gene (6 bases). Germline CDR1 reads WSHSY; CDR2 reads SAAADI. This CDR3 has 13 residues. As DNA, the CDR3 is TGCGCCAGCAGTAAGTCGGGACTGCCCGAGCAGTACTTC. Protein product: CASSKSGLPEQYF.

This clone was counted only a few times. The chain couples TRBV30 to TRBJ1-5; D is unresolved. The CDR3 runs to 13 residues. Germline V lookup: CDR1 GTSNPN, CDR2 SVGIG (reference sequence). V dropped 2 bases and J dropped 3 bases, with 8 bases sitting between them. The CDR3 DNA reads as TGTGCCTGGAGTACTAGGACCAATCAGCCCCAGCATTTT. Its protein product is CAWSTRTNQPQHF.

Note on this clone: At one end the junction does not follow the germline gene, possibly because of a read error. The J gene is TRBJ1-2, the V gene TRBV29-1; possibly TRBD1 for D (5 bases). Germline V gene sequence: CDR1 SQVTM, CDR2 ANQGSEA. The CDR3 loop spans 12 amino acids. CDR3 nucleotides: TGCAGCGTTAAAGACAGAGGCTATGGCTACACCTTC. This gives the protein CSVKDRGYGYTF.

The chain couples TRBV9 to TRBJ2-1; D is uncertain. The CDR3 loop spans 15 amino acids. V was trimmed by 0 bases and J by 8 bases, leaving 15 bases between them. Germline loops: CDR1 SGDLS, CDR2 YYNGEE. The CDR3 reads CASSVGARFADEQFF. DNA for the CDR3: TGTGCCAGCAGCGTAGGGGCCCGATTCGCGGATGAGCAGTTCTTC. Together with reference TRBV9 and TRBJ2-1, the CDR3 gives the full variable domain: DSGVTQTPKHLITATGQRVTLRCSPRSGDLSVYWYQQSLDQGLQFLIQYYNGEERAKGNILERFSAQQFPDLHSELNLSSLELGDSALYFCASSVGARFADEQFFGPGTRLTVL.

This clone occurred once. The V call is TRBV7-2, the J call TRBJ1-1; D gene uncertain. Looked up from germline, CDR1 is SGHTA and CDR2 is FQGNSA. Trimming took 1 base from V and 4 from J, leaving 7 bases between them. The CDR3 is 13 residues long. CDR3 in amino acids: CASSLVRGTEAFF. The DNA for the CDR3 is TGTGCCAGCAGCTTAGTACGTGGCACTGAAGCTTTCTTT.

The genes are TRBV7-2 and TRBJ1-4; tentatively, D is TRBD1 (5 bases). Germline V lookup: CDR1 SGHTA, CDR2 FQGNSA. The CDR3 runs to 15 residues. Between the trimmed V and J ends, which lost 5 bases and 7 bases, there was a span of 17 bases. CDR3 amino acids: CASSTDSGGVEKLFF. The DNA for the CDR3 is TGTGCCAGCAGCACCGACAGTGGGGGAGTTGAAAAACTGTTTTTT.

The genes are TRBV5-1 and TRBJ1-1, with D maybe TRBD1 (5 bases). Per germline, CDR1 SGHRS and CDR2 YFSETQ. The V end was cut by 0 bases, the J end by 3 bases, with 15 bases between. There are 16 residues in the CDR3. CDR3 sequence: CASSLGGGGPYTEAFF. In nucleotides, the CDR3 is TGCGCCAGCAGCTTGGGGGGCGGAGGCCCGTACACTGAAGCTTTCTTT.